This T cell receptor beta chain comes out of a study of T-cell memory formation after mild COVID-19. From the 5' RACE reads, TCRdb called clonotypes with MiXCR, one entry per CDR3 protein. The data contain 300,000 to 350,000 distinct CDR3 sequences, just under 20% of them singletons. Trimming took 0 bases from V and 6 from J, leaving 8 bases between them. Per germline, CDR1 LGHNA and CDR2 YNFKEQ. The CDR3 loop spans 14 amino acids. This clonotype was observed a few times. This chain connects TRBV4-2 to TRBJ2-2; no firm D call. Sequencing used PBMCs or a T cell subset sorted from them (not recorded which). The clonotype comes from a man between 18 and 35 years old who had mild COVID-19 (a few samples of this study predate the infection). Cell type and time point are not known. The CDR3 reads CASSQDKGPGELFF. The CDR3, as DNA: TGTGCCAGCAGCCAAGATAAGGGCCCCGGGGAGCTGTTTTTT.